The 9 T cell receptor beta chains reported below all come from one sample, sequenced in a study of CD8+CD57+ T cells in acquired aplastic anemia (dated by TCRdb to about 2018). Sequenced using an Illumina HiSeq 2000. TCR beta VDJ combination and CDR3 sequence profiling used genomic DNA as the template. TCRdb redid the processing of the public reads, applying fastp at Q25 and MiXCR, and retained in-frame beta chains. Here each entry gathers all rows of one CDR3 protein and keeps the most common genes and DNA. This sample lists fewer than 300,000 distinct CDR3 sequences; approximately 80% were detected once. The ten top clones hold about 41% of the sample. Patients chosen for sequencing had shown expansion of CD8+CD57+ cells by flow cytometry. What was sequenced was sorted CD4+, CD8+, or CD8+CD57+ T cells (not recorded which) from PBMCs. The receptor source for this set is a human donor with aplastic anemia.

The rearrangement links TRBV7-2 to TRBJ2-1; 14 bases line up with TRBD2. Germline CDR1 SGHTA, CDR2 FQGNSA. The trim removed 5 bases at V and 9 bases at J, leaving 3 bases unmatched. This CDR3 comprises 14 residues. The CDR3: CASSLGLAGAEQFF. For the CDR3, the DNA is TGTGCCAGCAGCCTGGGACTAGCGGGGGCTGAGCAGTTCTTC. Filled out from reference TRBV7-2 and TRBJ2-1, the complete variable domain reads GAGVSQSPSNKVTEKGKDVELRCDPISGHTALYWYRQSLGQGLEFLIYFQGNSAPDKSGLPSDRFSAERTGGSVSTLTIQRTQQEDSAVYLCASSLGLAGAEQFFGPGTRLTVL.

The chain uses TRBV7-2 and TRBJ2-7; D may be TRBD2 (6 bases). The V gene lost 0 bases and the J gene lost 4 bases, with 22 bases spanning the gap. The CDR3 is made up of 18 amino acids. The germline V gene has CDR1 SGHTA and CDR2 FQGNSA. CDR3 region: CASSLAGGGDAQYYEQYV. The CDR3 DNA reads TGTGCCAGCAGCTTAGCGGGAGGCGGCGATGCCCAGTATTACGAGCAGTACGTC.

The CDR3, as DNA: TGTGCCAGCAGCGGTCGCGGGGGGACGCAAGAGACCCAGTACTTC. Residues: CASSGRGGTQETQYF. This chain connects TRBV7-3 to TRBJ2-5; TRBD2 matches at 8 bases. Trimming removed 5 bases from V and 2 bases from J; junction bases left unmatched: 7. Germline values: CDR1 SGHTA, CDR2 FQGTGA. This CDR3 spans 15 amino acids.

A note on this clonotype: One junction end disagrees with the germline gene, perhaps due to a read error. The rearrangement joins TRBV7-2 to TRBJ1-1; D uncertain. The CDR3 contains 16 residues. Germline loops: CDR1 SGHTA, CDR2 FQGNSA. Here the CDR3 reads CASSLAGGPDSQDAFF. In nucleotides, the CDR3 is TGTGCCAGTAGCTTAGCGGGAGGACCGGATTCCCAGGATGCTTTCTTT.

This chain uses TRBV7-8 with TRBJ1-6; no firm D call. Trimming took off 3 bases at V and 14 bases at J, with 23 bases between the two ends. The CDR3 has 16 residues. Germline assignment: CDR1 SGHVS and CDR2 FQNEAQ. CDR3 DNA: TGTGCCAGCAGCTTGGGTCCAGACGGGTCAACCCTTTCCCTCCACTTT. It yields the protein CASSLGPDGSTLSLHF.

This chain connects TRBV11-3 to TRBJ2-3; 9 bases map to TRBD2. The CDR3 is 13 residues long. CDR1 and CDR2 (germline): SGHNT, YENEEA. V was pared by 8 bases and J by 5 bases, with 5 bases of the junction left unmatched. CDR3 sequence reads: CASGEAGGDTQYF. CDR3 DNA: TGTGCCAGCGGCGAAGCGGGAGGAGATACGCAGTATTTT.

This clonotype was seen a few times. This chain connects TRBV25-1 to TRBJ1-2; 10 bases map to TRBD1. V was pared by 3 bases and J by 2 bases, with 3 bases of the junction left unmatched. Germline V gives CDR1 MGHDK, CDR2 SYGVNS. The length of the CDR3 is 15 residues. The CDR3: CASSDQTGGNYGYTF. CDR3 nucleotides: TGTGCCAGCAGTGACCAGACAGGGGGCAACTATGGCTACACCTTC.

The chain couples TRBV7-2 to TRBJ1-5; D call uncertain. Germline CDR1 reads SGHTA; CDR2 reads FQGNSA. The CDR3 has 16 amino acids. V lost 0 bases, J lost 7 bases, and 16 bases lay in between. CDR3 sequence: CASSLAGGRDTQPQHF. The CDR3 nucleotides are TGTGCCAGCAGCTTAGCGGGAGGCCGAGATACGCAGCCCCAGCATTTT.

Points on this clonotype: The junction shows a germline mismatch at one end, possibly a read error. The chain combines TRBV2 with TRBJ2-3; 7 bases are a match to TRBD2. Germline V CDR1 and CDR2: SNHLY, FYNNEI. This CDR3 comprises 13 residues. As DNA, the CDR3 is TGTGCCAGCAGGGCCGGCGGGGGAGATCCCCAGGATTTT. Protein product: CASRAGGGDPQDF.